This T cell receptor (beta chain) was captured in a study of CD8+CD57+ T cells in acquired aplastic anemia (dated 2018 in TCRdb). For context, the study as a whole: Extracted DNA from sorted CD4+ and CD8+ cells averaged around 3.3 ug, ranging from roughly 0.17 to 30 ug. CD8+CD57+ expansion was defined as a frequency above the mean frequency observed in healthy subjects.

Genomic DNA was used as template for profiling of TCR beta VDJ combinations and CDR3 sequences. TCR repertoire sequencing was run on an Illumina HiSeq 2000. The authors' analysis ran thus. Repertoire assessment relied on Simpson's diversity index, CDR3 size and DJ length profiles, and TRBV/TRBJ rearrangement plots. The immunodominant clone was defined as the most abundant DNA sequence in deep sequencing data. CDR3 amino acid sequences were screened for sharing across subjects and were compared with published repertoires and the VDJdb database. Using fastp trimming at Q25 and MiXCR clonotype assembly, TCRdb reanalyzed the public sequencing data and kept in-frame beta chains. Identical CDR3 proteins give one entry, which carries the most common genes and DNA. It is TCRdb's table, rather than the study itself, that gives the V and J calls and clone size. The sample yields around 170,000 distinct CDR3 sequences; around 43% were counted once. 2.5% to 4% of the sample lies in the top ten.

This clonotype was observed at least ten times. Its antigen is unknown. The record has no base qualities; no much larger clone is one base away. The patients picked for sequencing were ones in whom flow cytometry had shown an expansion of CD8+CD57+ cells. Severe acquired aplastic anemia was diagnosed in all patients according to International Study of Aplastic Anemia and Agranulocytosis and Camitta criteria. No patient had received any therapy when blood was sampled. In this study, sorted CD4+ and CD8+ T cells from the blood of healthy subjects and of severe aplastic anemia patients had their TCR repertoires deep-sequenced. In the USA, patient enrollment took place under clinicaltrials.gov protocols 00001620, 01623167, 00001397, 00071045, 00081523 and 00961064. Ficoll-Paque density gradient centrifugation was used to isolate peripheral blood mononuclear cells. Before DNA extraction, CD4+ and CD8+ T cells were sorted with FACS or magnetic beads.

Results the study describes overall, beyond this receptor: No significant difference in CD8+ Simpson's diversity was found between patients and healthy controls (P=0.060). Although 25 to 30 CD8+ CDR3 sequences were shared by patients and controls, these sequences appeared highly expressed in patients and within the immunodominant clones of patients.

Sequenced: sorted CD4+, CD8+, or CD8+CD57+ T cells (not recorded which) from PBMCs. This sequence originates from a human donor with aplastic anemia.

The bases are TGTGCCAGCAGTTTAATGGACAGGGATCTCGCGACCCAGTACTTC. This translates into CASSLMDRDLATQYF. The chain is assembled from TRBV12-3 or TRBV12-4 and TRBJ2-5; TRBD1 aligns with 8 central bases. Trimming removed 2 bases from V and 7 bases from J; the gene matches leave 9 bases unexplained. Its CDR3 holds 15 amino acids, cysteine through phenylalanine. Just the 45-base CDR3 DNA is kept, in frame starting at base 1.